Ten or more counts support the clone carrying this T cell receptor (beta chain). Antigen unknown. This record belongs to a study of Graves' ophthalmopathy and Graves' hyperthyroidism. Study-wide points: Predictions made by the model for ophthalmopathy progression reached approximately 70% sensitivity and almost 75% specificity. Blood also harbored most expanded thyroid clonotypes above 0.001 frequency.

RNA transcripts were the source from which TCR beta CDR3 regions were amplified. First-round RT-PCR with HTBI primers preceded a second-round multiplex PCR. TCRdb re-derived calls from the multiplex PCR reads in MiXCR, one entry per CDR3 protein. The sample has about 400,000 distinct CDR3 sequences, approximately 20% seen once. Germline CDR1 reads MNHEY; CDR2 reads SVGAGI. The ends were cut back, 1 base at V and 2 bases at J, with 11 bases in the middle. This CDR3 region has 15 residues. This sequence joins TRBV6-5 and TRBJ2-5; D remains unclear. What was sequenced was peripheral blood. This clonotype was sampled from a woman younger than 35 with Graves' ophthalmopathy. CDR3 loop: CASSYYRSPQETQYF. CDR3 nucleotide sequence: TGTGCCAGCAGTTACTATCGCAGCCCTCAAGAGACCCAGTACTTC.